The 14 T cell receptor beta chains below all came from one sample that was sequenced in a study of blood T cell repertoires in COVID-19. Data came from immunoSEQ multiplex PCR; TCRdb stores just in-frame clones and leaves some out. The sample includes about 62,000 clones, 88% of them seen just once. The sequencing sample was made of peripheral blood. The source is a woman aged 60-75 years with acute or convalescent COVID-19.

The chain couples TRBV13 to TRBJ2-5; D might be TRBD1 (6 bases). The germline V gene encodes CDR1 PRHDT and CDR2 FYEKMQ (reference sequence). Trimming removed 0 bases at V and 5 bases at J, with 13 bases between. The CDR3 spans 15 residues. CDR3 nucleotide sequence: TGTGCCAGCAGCTTAGGGCAGGGGTGGGGTGAGACCCAGTACTTC. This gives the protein CASSLGQGWGETQYF.

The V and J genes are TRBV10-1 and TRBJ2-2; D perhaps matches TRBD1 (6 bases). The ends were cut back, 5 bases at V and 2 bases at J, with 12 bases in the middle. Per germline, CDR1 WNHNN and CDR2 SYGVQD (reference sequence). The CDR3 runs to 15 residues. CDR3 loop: CASSHGQTNTGELFF. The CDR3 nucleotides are TGCGCCAGCAGTCACGGACAGACCAACACCGGGGAGCTGTTTTTT.

The CDR3 spells CASSRGGSSTDTQYF. The CDR3 DNA reads as TGTGCCAGCAGCCGAGGGGGCTCTAGCACAGATACGCAGTATTTT. The chain recombines TRBV11-1 with TRBJ2-3, with 7 nucleotides matching TRBD1. Germline loops: CDR1 SGHAT, CDR2 FQDESV (reference sequence). Unmatched junction bases numbered 5, after V lost 5 bases and J lost 0 bases. The CDR3 has 15 amino acids.

In nucleotides, the CDR3 is TGTGCCAGCAGTGAATATCGGGGGGGCGCCGAGACCCAGTACTTC. It encodes CASSEYRGGAETQYF. The rearrangement uses TRBV25-1 and TRBJ2-5; 8 nucleotides line up with TRBD2. Germline CDR1 reads MGHDK; CDR2 reads SYGVNS. The CDR3 spans 15 residues. V shed 0 bases, J shed 5 bases, and the junction held 5 bases outside the gene matches.

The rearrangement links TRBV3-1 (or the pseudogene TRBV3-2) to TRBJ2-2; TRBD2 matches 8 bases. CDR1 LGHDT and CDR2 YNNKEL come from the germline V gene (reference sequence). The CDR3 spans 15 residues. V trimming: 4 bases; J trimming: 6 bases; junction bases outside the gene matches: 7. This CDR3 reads CASSPPSGGAGELFF. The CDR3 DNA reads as TGTGCCAGCAGCCCCCCCAGCGGGGGTGCCGGGGAGCTGTTTTTT.

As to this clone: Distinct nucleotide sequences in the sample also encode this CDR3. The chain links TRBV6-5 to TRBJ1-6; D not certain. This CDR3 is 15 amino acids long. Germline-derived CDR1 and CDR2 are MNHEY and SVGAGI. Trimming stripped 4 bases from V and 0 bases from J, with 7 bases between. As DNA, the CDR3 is TGTGCCAGCAGTTCCGGGAGCTCCTATAATTCACCCCTCCACTTT. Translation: CASSSGSSYNSPLHF.

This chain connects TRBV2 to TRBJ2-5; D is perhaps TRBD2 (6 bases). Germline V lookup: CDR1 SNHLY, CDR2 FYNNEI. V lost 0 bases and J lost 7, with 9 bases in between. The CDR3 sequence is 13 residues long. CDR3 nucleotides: TGTGCCAGCAGTGAAGCGCAGGGAGGGACCCAGTACTTC. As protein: CASSEAQGGTQYF.

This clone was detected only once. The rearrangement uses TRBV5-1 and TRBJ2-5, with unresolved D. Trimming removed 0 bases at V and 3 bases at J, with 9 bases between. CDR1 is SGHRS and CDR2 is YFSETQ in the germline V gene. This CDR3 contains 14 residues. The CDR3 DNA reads TGCGCCAGCAGCTTGGCCCCCAGCGAAGAGACCCAGTACTTC. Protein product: CASSLAPSEETQYF. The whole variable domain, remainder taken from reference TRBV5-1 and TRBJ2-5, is KAGVTQTPRYLIKTRGQQVTLSCSPISGHRSVSWYQQTPGQGLQFLFEYFSETQRNKGNFPGRFSGRQFSNSRSEMNVSTLELGDSALYLCASSLAPSEETQYFGPGTRLLVL.

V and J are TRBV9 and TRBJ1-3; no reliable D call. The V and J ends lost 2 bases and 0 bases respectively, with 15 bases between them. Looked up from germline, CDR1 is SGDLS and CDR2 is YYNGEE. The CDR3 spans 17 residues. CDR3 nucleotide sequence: TGTGCCAGCAGCGTCGCCCTGAGGCCGAGCTCTGGAAACACCATATATTTT. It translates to CASSVALRPSSGNTIYF.

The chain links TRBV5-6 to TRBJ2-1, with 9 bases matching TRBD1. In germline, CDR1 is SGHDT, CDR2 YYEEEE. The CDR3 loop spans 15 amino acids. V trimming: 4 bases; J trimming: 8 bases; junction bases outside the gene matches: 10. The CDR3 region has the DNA TGTGCCAGCAGCAACCGGGACAGGGTGATTGATGAGCAGTTCTTC. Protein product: CASSNRDRVIDEQFF.

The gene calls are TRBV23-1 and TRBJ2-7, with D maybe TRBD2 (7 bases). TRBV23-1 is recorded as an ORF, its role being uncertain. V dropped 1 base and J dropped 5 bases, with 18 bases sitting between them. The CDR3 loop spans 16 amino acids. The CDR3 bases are TGCGCCAGCAGTCAATGGGAGGGGGGTAGACATCACGAGCAGTACGTC. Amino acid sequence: CASSQWEGGRHHEQYV.

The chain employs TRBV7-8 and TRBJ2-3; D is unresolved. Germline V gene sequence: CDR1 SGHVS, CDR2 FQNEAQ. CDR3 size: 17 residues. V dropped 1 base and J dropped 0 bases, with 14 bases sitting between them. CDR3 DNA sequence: TGTGCCAGCAGCTTAGGCTCTAGGCCAGTGAGCACAGATACGCAGTATTTT. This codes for CASSLGSRPVSTDTQYF.

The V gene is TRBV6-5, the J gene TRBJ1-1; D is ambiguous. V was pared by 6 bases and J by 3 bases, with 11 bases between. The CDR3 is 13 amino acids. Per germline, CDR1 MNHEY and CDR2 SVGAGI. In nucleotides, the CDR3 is TGTGCCAGCAGCATCGAGGGTTACACTGAAGCTTTCTTT. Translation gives CASSIEGYTEAFF.

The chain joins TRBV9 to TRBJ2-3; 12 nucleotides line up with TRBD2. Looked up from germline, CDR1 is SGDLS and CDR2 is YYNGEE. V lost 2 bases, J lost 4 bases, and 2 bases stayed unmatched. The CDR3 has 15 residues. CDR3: CASSVASGRADTQYF. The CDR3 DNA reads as TGTGCCAGCAGCGTGGCTAGCGGGAGGGCAGATACGCAGTATTTT.